This T cell receptor (beta chain) was profiled in a study of CD8 T cells in ankylosing spondylitis. There are a few counts of this clonotype. Its antigen remains unknown. The V gene's germline CDR1 is LNHDA and CDR2 SQIVND (reference sequence). Deletions cut 4 bases from V and 8 bases from J, with 20 bases between. The CDR3 runs 16 residues. Library preparation for TCR beta used quantitative 5'-RACE with molecular barcodes. TCRdb reprocessed the 5' RACE reads via MiXCR and lists one record per CDR3 protein. The profile shows roughly 130,000 distinct CDR3 sequences, over 7% of them singletons. Study results and limitations: The authors reported significant enrichment of disease-linked clones in matched ankylosing spondylitis synovial fluid. Some of the motif variants had earlier been found in reactive arthritis patients' fluid and blood.

The sequenced material came from blood, either unsorted or a sorted T cell fraction (not recorded which). This chain joins TRBV19 and TRBJ1-4; D gene ambiguous. The clonotype comes from a male donor with ankylosing spondylitis or in good health (not recorded which). The CDR3 DNA is TGTGCCAGTAGTACGTCGACCCAATCCGATTGGGAAAAACTGTTTTTT. Protein: CASSTSTQSDWEKLFF.